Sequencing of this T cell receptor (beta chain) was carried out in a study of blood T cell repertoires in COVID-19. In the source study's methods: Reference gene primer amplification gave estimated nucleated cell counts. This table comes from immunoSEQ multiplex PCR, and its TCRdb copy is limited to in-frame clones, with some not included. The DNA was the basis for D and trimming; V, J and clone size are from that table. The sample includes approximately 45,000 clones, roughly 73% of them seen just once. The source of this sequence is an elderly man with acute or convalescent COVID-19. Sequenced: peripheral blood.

The CDR3 loop reads CASSSVLADYNEQFF. The CDR3 nucleotides read TGTGCCAGCTCATCGGTACTAGCGGACTACAATGAGCAGTTCTTC. The chain links TRBV18 to TRBJ2-1, with TRBD2 identical over 8 bases. This CDR3 spans 15 amino acids. The trim removed 5 bases at V and 3 bases at J, leaving 6 bases unmatched. From germline, CDR1 is KGHSH and CDR2 LQKENI.